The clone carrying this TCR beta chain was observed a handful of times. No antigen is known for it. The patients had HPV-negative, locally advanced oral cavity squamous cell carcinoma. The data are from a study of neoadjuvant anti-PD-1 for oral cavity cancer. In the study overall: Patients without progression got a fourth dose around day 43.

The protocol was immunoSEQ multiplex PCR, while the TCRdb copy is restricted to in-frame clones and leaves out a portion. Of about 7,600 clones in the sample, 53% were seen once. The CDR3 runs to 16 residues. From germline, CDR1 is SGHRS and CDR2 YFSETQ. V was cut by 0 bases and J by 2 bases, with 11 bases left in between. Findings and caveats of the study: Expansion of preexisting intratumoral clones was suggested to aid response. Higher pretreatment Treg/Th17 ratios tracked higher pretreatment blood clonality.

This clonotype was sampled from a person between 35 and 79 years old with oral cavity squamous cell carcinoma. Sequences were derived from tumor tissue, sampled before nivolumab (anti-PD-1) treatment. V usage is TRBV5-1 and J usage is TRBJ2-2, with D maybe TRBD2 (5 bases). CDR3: CASSLESGRNTGELFF. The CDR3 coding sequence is TGCGCCAGCAGCTTGGAATCGGGAAGAAACACCGGGGAGCTGTTTTTT.